The clone carrying this T cell receptor beta chain was counted a few times. Its target is not known. The sample originates from a study of T cell repertoires in cytomegalovirus infection. Study-level background: CMV epitopes, recently identified HLA-C-restricted and well-studied HLA-B-restricted, were used. Signatures in public TCR beta sequences pointed to both CMV infection and matching HLA type.

Findings and caveats of the study: Public TCR beta family frequency separated CMV-and-HLA carriers, including in an independent cohort. The study found HLA-C-restricted CMV-specific TCR beta clonotypes dominating the ex vivo response.

The CDR3 has 13 residues. In germline, CDR1 is SQVTM, CDR2 ANQGSEA. V gave up 4 bases and J gave up 4 bases, with 14 bases separating them. One entry per CDR3 protein, called by TCRdb with MiXCR from the reads. The sample includes 650,000 to 900,000 distinct CDR3 sequences, approximately 32% of them seen just once. The sample in question was cultured CD8+ T cells from PBMCs, obtained from culture after CMV antigen stimulation. The chain has TRBV29-1 and TRBJ2-7; D possibly matches TRBD1 or TRBD2 (5 bases each). This TCR was sampled from a human donor in good health (CMV status not recorded). Some clones in this sample may be carry-over from other donors' samples. CDR3 loop: CSVAEGQRYEQYF. The CDR3 DNA follows: TGCAGCGTTGCTGAGGGGCAGAGGTACGAGCAGTACTTC.